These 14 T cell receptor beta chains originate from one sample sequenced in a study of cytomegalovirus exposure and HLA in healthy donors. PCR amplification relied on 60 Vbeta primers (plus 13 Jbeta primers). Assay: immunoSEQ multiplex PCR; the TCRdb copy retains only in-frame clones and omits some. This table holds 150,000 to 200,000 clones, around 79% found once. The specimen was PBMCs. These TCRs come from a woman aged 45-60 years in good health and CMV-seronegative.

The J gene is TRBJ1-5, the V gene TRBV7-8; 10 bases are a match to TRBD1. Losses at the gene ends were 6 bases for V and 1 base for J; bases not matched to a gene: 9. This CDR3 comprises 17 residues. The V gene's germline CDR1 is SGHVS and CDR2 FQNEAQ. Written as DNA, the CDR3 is TGTGCCAGCAGTTTAAGACAGGGGGCCTTGAGCAATCAGCCCCAGCATTTT. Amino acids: CASSLRQGALSNQPQHF.

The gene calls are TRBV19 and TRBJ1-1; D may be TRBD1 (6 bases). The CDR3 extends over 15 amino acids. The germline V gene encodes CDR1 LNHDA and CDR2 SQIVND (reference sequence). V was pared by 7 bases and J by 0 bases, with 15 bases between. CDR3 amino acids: CASTSDRLMNTEAFF. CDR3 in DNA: TGTGCCAGTACCTCAGACAGGCTAATGAACACTGAAGCTTTCTTT.

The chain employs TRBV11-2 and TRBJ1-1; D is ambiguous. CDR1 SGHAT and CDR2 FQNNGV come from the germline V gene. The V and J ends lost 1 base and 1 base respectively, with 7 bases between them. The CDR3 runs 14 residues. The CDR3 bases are TGTGCCAGCAGCTTAGGGGCGCGGAACACTGAAGCTTTCTTT. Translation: CASSLGARNTEAFF. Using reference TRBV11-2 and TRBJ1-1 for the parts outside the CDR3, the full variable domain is EAGVAQSPRYKIIEKRQSVAFWCNPISGHATLYWYQQILGQGPKLLIQFQNNGVVDDSQLPKDRFSAERLKGVDSTLKIQPAKLEDSAVYLCASSLGARNTEAFFGQGTRLTVV.

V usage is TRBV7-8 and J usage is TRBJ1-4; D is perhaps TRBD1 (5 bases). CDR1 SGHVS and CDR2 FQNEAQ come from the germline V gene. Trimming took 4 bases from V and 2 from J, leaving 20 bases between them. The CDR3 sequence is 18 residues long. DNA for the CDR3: TGTGCCAGCAGCTCCAAGGCGGGGAGGGGCAGGACTAATGAAAAACTGTTTTTT. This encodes CASSSKAGRGRTNEKLFF.

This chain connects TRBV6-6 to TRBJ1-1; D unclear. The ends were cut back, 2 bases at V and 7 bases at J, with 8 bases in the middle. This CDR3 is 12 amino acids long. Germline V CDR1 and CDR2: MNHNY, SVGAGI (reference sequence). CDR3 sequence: CASSYPSGEAFF. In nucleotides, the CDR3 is TGTGCCAGCAGTTACCCGTCGGGTGAAGCTTTCTTT.

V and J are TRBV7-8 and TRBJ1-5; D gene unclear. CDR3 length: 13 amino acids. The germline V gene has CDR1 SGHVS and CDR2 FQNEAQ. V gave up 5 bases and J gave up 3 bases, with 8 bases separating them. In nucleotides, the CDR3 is TGTGCCAGCAGCCGGAGGACCAATCAGCCCCAGCATTTT. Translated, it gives CASSRRTNQPQHF.

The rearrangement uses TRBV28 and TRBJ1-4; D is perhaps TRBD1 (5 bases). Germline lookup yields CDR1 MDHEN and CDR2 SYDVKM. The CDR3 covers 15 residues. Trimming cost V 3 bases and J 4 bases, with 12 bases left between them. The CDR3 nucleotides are TGTGCCAGCAGTTTGTCTGCAGGGTTTAATGAAAAACTGTTTTTT. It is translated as CASSLSAGFNEKLFF.

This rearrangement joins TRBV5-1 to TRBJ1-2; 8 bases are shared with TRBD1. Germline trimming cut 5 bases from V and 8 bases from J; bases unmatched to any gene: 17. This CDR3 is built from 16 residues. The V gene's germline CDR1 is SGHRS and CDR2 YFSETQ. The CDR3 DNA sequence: TGCGCCAGCAGACGGGGACAGGAGTTTTTCGGGGTGGGCTACACCTTC. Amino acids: CASRRGQEFFGVGYTF.

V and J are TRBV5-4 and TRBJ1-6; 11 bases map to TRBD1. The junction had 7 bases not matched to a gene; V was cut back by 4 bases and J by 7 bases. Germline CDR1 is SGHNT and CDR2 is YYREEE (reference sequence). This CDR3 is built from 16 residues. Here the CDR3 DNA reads TGTGCCAGCAGCCCGGGGGACAGGGGGAGAAATTCACCCCTCCACTTT. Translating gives CASSPGDRGRNSPLHF. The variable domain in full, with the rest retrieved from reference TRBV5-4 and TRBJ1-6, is ETGVTQSPTHLIKTRGQQVTLRCSSQSGHNTVSWYQQALGQGPQFIFQYYREEENGRGNFPPRFSGLQFPNYSSELNVNALELDDSALYLCASSPGDRGRNSPLHFGNGTRLTVT.

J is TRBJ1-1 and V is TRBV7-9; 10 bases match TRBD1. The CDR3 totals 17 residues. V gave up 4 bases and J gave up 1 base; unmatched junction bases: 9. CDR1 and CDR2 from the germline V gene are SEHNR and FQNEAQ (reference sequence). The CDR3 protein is CASSSPTGTGENTEAFF. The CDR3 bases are TGTGCCAGCAGCTCCCCGACCGGGACAGGGGAGAACACTGAAGCTTTCTTT.

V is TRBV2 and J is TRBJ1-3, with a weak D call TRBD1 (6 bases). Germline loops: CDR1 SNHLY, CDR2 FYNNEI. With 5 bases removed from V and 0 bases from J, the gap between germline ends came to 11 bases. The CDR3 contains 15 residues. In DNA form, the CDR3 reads TGTGCCAGCAGTCCCCAGACAGGCTCTGGAAACACCATATATTTT. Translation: CASSPQTGSGNTIYF. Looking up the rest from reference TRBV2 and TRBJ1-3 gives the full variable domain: EPEVTQTPSHQVTQMGQEVILRCVPISNHLYFYWYRQILGQKVEFLVSFYNNEISEKSEIFDDQFSVERPDGSNFTLKIRSTKLEDSAMYFCASSPQTGSGNTIYFGEGSWLTVV.

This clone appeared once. CDR3 in amino acids: CASQGLGTYEQYF. For the CDR3, the DNA is TGTGCCAGCCAGGGGCTGGGAACCTACGAGCAGTACTTC. This chain connects TRBV19 to TRBJ2-7; a possible D gene is TRBD1 (6 bases). V was clipped by 9 bases and J by 2 bases, with 14 bases between them. CDR1 is LNHDA, CDR2 SQIVND, per germline (reference sequence). This CDR3 has 13 residues.

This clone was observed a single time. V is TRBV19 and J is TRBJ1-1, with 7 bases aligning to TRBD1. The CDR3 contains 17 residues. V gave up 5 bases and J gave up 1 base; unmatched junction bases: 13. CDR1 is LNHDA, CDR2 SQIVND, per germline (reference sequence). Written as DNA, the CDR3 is TGTGCCAGTAGTCCCCGCAGACAGGGTACACGGAACACTGAAGCTTTCTTT. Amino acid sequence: CASSPRRQGTRNTEAFF.

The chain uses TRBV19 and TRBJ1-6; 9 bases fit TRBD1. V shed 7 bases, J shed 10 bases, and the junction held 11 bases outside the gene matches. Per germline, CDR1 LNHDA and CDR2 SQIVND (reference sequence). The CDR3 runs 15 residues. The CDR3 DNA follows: TGTGCCAGTACTGCAGACAGGGGGGGATCCTCACCCCTCCACTTT. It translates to CASTADRGGSSPLHF.